This T cell receptor (beta chain) was sequenced in a study of blood T cell repertoires in COVID-19. Study summary: PBMCs, B-cell-depleted T cells, or T cells were the source of the cDNA or gDNA that made up the material.

CDR1 and CDR2 (germline): KGHSH, LQKENI. With V trimmed by 1 base and J by 0 bases, 3 bases remained unmatched. There are 15 residues in the CDR3. A remark on this clone: Other DNA sequences in this sample translate to the same CDR3.

Method: immunoSEQ multiplex PCR; TCRdb's copy keeps in-frame clones and lacks some. The data hold some 300,000 clones, with around nine tenths observed a single time. Sequencing input: PBMCs or T cells enriched from blood (not recorded which). The chain joins TRBV18 to TRBJ2-7; 7 nucleotides line up with TRBD2. This TCR was recovered from a woman in her fifties or sixties who had been exposed to COVID-19. The CDR3 DNA follows: TGTGCCAGCTCACCACTCGGCGGGGGCTCCTACGAGCAGTACTTC. Translation: CASSPLGGGSYEQYF.